Each of the 28 T cell receptor beta chains below was sequenced from the same sample in a study of metastatic and nonmetastatic thyroid tumors. Nobody among the patients had been given any treatment before thyroid surgery. TCRdb re-called clones from the PCR reads using MiXCR. This repertoire shows approximately 13,000 clones, about 22% found once; its top ten account for roughly three fifths. Material: blood. The source is a male donor with papillary thyroid cancer or a benign thyroid nodule (not recorded which). Some clones in this sample may be carry-over from other donors' samples.

A few counts support this clone. The chain links TRBV20-1 to TRBJ2-7; perhaps TRBD1 as D (6 bases). The CDR3 length is 14 residues. Germline lookup yields CDR1 DFQATT and CDR2 SNEGSKA (reference sequence). V lost 3 bases and J 3 bases, leaving 15 bases between the germline ends. CDR3 protein: CSARVTGRDYEQYF. In nucleotides, the CDR3 is TGCAGTGCTAGGGTAACAGGGAGAGACTACGAGCAGTACTTC.

This clone was observed a handful of times. J is TRBJ2-5 and V is TRBV6-1, with 9 bases fitting TRBD2. This CDR3 has 16 amino acids. The ends lost 4 bases at V and 4 bases at J; junction bases unmatched: 10. The germline V gene encodes CDR1 MNHNS and CDR2 SASEGT. Written as DNA, the CDR3 is TGTGCCAGCAGTGTTGGGGCTAGCGGGAAGGGAGAGACCCAGTACTTC. Its translation: CASSVGASGKGETQYF.

CDR3: CASSVGEGSYEQYF. DNA of the CDR3: TGTGCCAGCAGCGTAGGGGAGGGTTCCTACGAGCAGTACTTC. This rearrangement joins TRBV12-3 or TRBV12-4 to TRBJ2-7, with 7 bases aligning to TRBD2. This CDR3 is 14 amino acids long. Unmatched junction bases numbered 6, after V lost 6 bases and J lost 1 base.

In its sample, this clone ranks as medium-sized. The V gene is TRBV28, the J gene TRBJ2-3; D might be TRBD2 (7 bases). Per germline, CDR1 MDHEN and CDR2 SYDVKM. The CDR3 contains 16 residues. Trimming took 6 bases from V and 0 from J, leaving 16 bases between them. The CDR3 region has the DNA TGTGCCAGCAGCTTCTCCGGCGGGGGCAGCACAGATACGCAGTATTTT. Its protein is CASSFSGGGSTDTQYF.

This clone showed up just a few times. The chain combines TRBV6-4 with TRBJ2-3, with D possibly matching TRBD2 (6 bases). This CDR3 is built from 13 residues. Germline V gene data show CDR1 as MRHNA and CDR2 as SNTAGT. The ends were cut back, 3 bases at V and 2 bases at J, with 6 bases in the middle. As DNA, the CDR3 is TGTGCCAGCAGTGAGCGGGACACAGATACGCAGTATTTT. Translated, it gives CASSERDTDTQYF.

This clone showed up just a few times. The chain recombines TRBV28 with TRBJ2-3, with D unresolved. Germline V gives CDR1 MDHEN, CDR2 SYDVKM. The CDR3 extends over 13 amino acids. V gave up 10 bases and J gave up 7 bases, with 18 bases separating them. The CDR3 reads CATTQDHTHTQYF. For the CDR3, the DNA is TGTGCCACCACCCAGGACCACACGCATACGCAGTATTTT.

This clone was found many times. The CDR3 nucleotides are TGTGCCAGCAGCGCCGGCCGAACAGGGTATGGGGCCAACGTCCTGACTTTC. Encoded protein: CASSAGRTGYGANVLTF. The chain recombines TRBV9 with TRBJ2-6; D perhaps matches TRBD1 (6 bases). The V end lost 3 bases, the J end lost 3 bases, and 16 bases lay between the germline ends. The V gene's germline CDR1 is SGDLS and CDR2 YYNGEE. This CDR3 has 17 residues.

This clone was found a few times. V is TRBV20-1 and J is TRBJ2-2; TRBD2 might be the D (5 bases). The V gene lost 3 bases and the J gene lost 6 bases, with 17 bases spanning the gap. CDR3 size: 15 residues. CDR1 and CDR2 (germline): DFQATT, SNEGSKA (reference sequence). CDR3 coding DNA: TGCAGTGCTAGGCCACTCGAGGGCGGTGCCGGGGAGCTGTTTTTT. It is translated as CSARPLEGGAGELFF.

This chain connects TRBV7-9 to TRBJ2-7, with TRBD1 identical over 7 bases. The germline gives CDR1 SEHNR, CDR2 FQNEAQ (reference sequence). The CDR3 is 14 amino acids. V shed 5 bases and J 4 bases; nucleotides not matched to a gene: 8. CDR3 residues: CASSQAGTAYEQYF. Written as DNA, the CDR3 is TGTGCCAGCAGCCAAGCCGGGACAGCTTACGAGCAGTACTTC.

In this sample, this clone is medium-sized. The rearrangement joins TRBV28 to TRBJ2-2, with 11 bases lining up with TRBD2. Germline V gene lookup returns CDR1 MDHEN and CDR2 SYDVKM. The ends lost 5 bases at V and 4 bases at J; junction bases unmatched: 18. The CDR3 totals 20 residues. The CDR3 protein is CASSPDRGRLAGLFTGELFF. CDR3 nucleotide sequence: TGTGCCAGCAGTCCCGACAGGGGTAGACTAGCGGGGTTATTCACCGGGGAGCTGTTTTTT.

The chain joins TRBV28 to TRBJ2-1; TRBD2 matches at 15 bases. Losses at the gene ends were 3 bases for V and 4 bases for J; bases not matched to a gene: 4. The CDR3 covers 17 residues. Germline lookup yields CDR1 MDHEN and CDR2 SYDVKM. This CDR3 reads CASSFRTSGRDYNEQFF. As DNA, the CDR3 is TGTGCCAGCAGTTTCCGGACTAGCGGGAGGGATTACAATGAGCAGTTCTTC.

The sample holds one count of this clone. This rearrangement joins TRBV20-1 to TRBJ2-5; 10 nucleotides match TRBD2. CDR1 DFQATT and CDR2 SNEGSKA come from the germline V gene (reference sequence). The CDR3 length is 18 residues. J was trimmed by 2 bases and V by 2 bases; bases with no gene match: 14. CDR3 bases: TGCAGTGCTAGATCCGGCTTCCCGGGGACTAGCGATCAAGAGACCCAGTACTTC. Its translation: CSARSGFPGTSDQETQYF.

Ten or more counts support this clone. The J gene is TRBJ2-3, the V gene TRBV2; 13 bases are shared with TRBD2. This CDR3 contains 18 residues. Looked up from germline, CDR1 is SNHLY and CDR2 is FYNNEI. V lost 4 bases, J lost 0 bases, and 7 bases stayed unmatched. CDR3 DNA: TGTGCCAGCAGTGGGACTAGCGGGGGACACTCTAGCACAGATACGCAGTATTTT. Amino acid sequence: CASSGTSGGHSSTDTQYF.

On this clone itself: Relative to the germline gene, one junction end is altered; a read error may explain this. The gene calls are TRBV7-2 and TRBJ2-7; 8 nucleotides align to TRBD1. Germline V CDR1 and CDR2: SGHTA, FQGNSA. The CDR3 contains 13 residues. The chain's CDR3 is CASSMTQATGEKF. In DNA form, the CDR3 reads TGTGCCAGCAGCATGACCCAGGCGACAGGGGAAAAATTC.

This clone appeared a few times. A read error may account for a junction end that differs from germline. At the DNA level, this CDR3 is encoded by other sequences in the same sample as well. The chain carries TRBV6-2 or TRBV6-3 and TRBJ2-1; D ambiguous. CDR1 and CDR2 from the germline V gene are MNHEY and SVGEGT. The CDR3 is 14 amino acids. The CDR3 here is CASSYSGTNNEQFF. CDR3 DNA sequence: TGTGCCAGCAGTTACTCAGGTACTAACAATGAGCAGTTCTTT.

The chain links TRBV11-2 to TRBJ1-6; no reliable D call. CDR1 and CDR2 (germline): SGHAT, FQNNGV. The CDR3 runs 15 residues. Trimming removed 1 base from V and 10 bases from J, with 14 bases in between. The CDR3 sequence: CASSLAGQSHSPLHF. CDR3 coding DNA: TGTGCCAGCAGCTTAGCAGGCCAGTCTCACTCACCCCTCCACTTT.

This clone appeared a few times. The chain is built from TRBV6-5 and TRBJ1-6; D call uncertain. The CDR3 spans 14 residues. Germline-derived CDR1 and CDR2 are MNHEY and SVGAGI. V was shortened by 2 bases and J by 8 bases, with 10 bases between the two germline ends. The CDR3 loop is CASSYTGSDSPLHF. The CDR3 DNA follows: TGTGCCAGCAGTTACACGGGTTCGGATTCACCCCTCCACTTT.

This clone rates as medium-sized (0.01 to 0.1%). The chain is built from TRBV5-6 and TRBJ2-7; 7 bases fit TRBD1. The CDR3 totals 14 residues. The germline V gene has CDR1 SGHDT and CDR2 YYEEEE. After removal of 2 bases from V and 5 bases from J, the junction contained 7 bases not matched to a gene. The CDR3 DNA follows: TGTGCCAGCAGCTTTACAGGGGTGTACAACGAGCAGTACTTC. Amino acids: CASSFTGVYNEQYF.

The chain joins TRBV6-2 or TRBV6-3 to TRBJ2-1; 7 bases line up with TRBD2. The CDR3 has 16 residues. V lost 6 bases, J lost 4 bases, and 12 bases stayed unmatched. The germline V gene encodes CDR1 MNHEY and CDR2 SVGEGT. CDR3 sequence: CASRGLSGGRYNEQFF. In DNA form, the CDR3 reads TGTGCCAGCAGGGGGTTGTCTGGCGGGAGATACAATGAGCAGTTCTTC.

The chain links TRBV28 to TRBJ1-5, with TRBD1 matching over 9 bases. The CDR3 is made up of 15 amino acids. V shed 3 bases, J shed 4 bases, and the junction held 4 bases outside the gene matches. Germline V CDR1 and CDR2: MDHEN, SYDVKM. CDR3 DNA: TGTGCCAGCAGTTTTGGGGGACAGGGTAATCAGCCCCAGCATTTT. It specifies CASSFGGQGNQPQHF.

J is TRBJ1-2 and V is TRBV28; D may be TRBD1 (5 bases). Germline lookup yields CDR1 MDHEN and CDR2 SYDVKM. V lost 5 bases and J 0 bases, leaving 10 bases between the germline ends. The CDR3 is 14 residues long. The CDR3 loop reads CASSAWGANYGYTF. CDR3 nucleotide sequence: TGTGCCAGCAGTGCCTGGGGGGCTAACTATGGCTACACCTTC.

The table lists this clone with a few counts. The chain carries TRBV28 and TRBJ2-6; D assignment may be TRBD1 or TRBD2 (7 bases each). The V end was cut by 3 bases, the J end by 4 bases, with 19 bases between. The CDR3 extends over 18 amino acids. Per the germline V gene, CDR1 is MDHEN and CDR2 is SYDVKM. CDR3 nucleotide sequence: TGTGCCAGCAGTTTGGGGGGGACAGCCTTTTCCGGGGCCAACGTCCTGACTTTC. It codes for CASSLGGTAFSGANVLTF.

This chain uses TRBV11-2 with TRBJ1-3; D not resolved. This CDR3 region has 14 residues. Germline V lookup: CDR1 SGHAT, CDR2 FQNNGV. With 0 bases removed from V and 4 bases from J, the gap between germline ends came to 7 bases. In nucleotides, the CDR3 is TGTGCCAGCAGCTTAGAGGTTTTCGGAAACACCATATATTTT. Its protein is CASSLEVFGNTIYF.

This chain connects TRBV20-1 to TRBJ2-5; D is undetermined. Germline values: CDR1 DFQATT, CDR2 SNEGSKA (reference sequence). The CDR3 sequence is 13 residues long. V lost 3 bases, J lost 5 bases, and 13 bases lay in between. The CDR3, as DNA: TGCAGTGCTAGCCCACCCCCCTGGGAGACCCAGTACTTC. Protein product: CSASPPPWETQYF.

This clone is medium-sized by share. This sequence joins TRBV28 and TRBJ1-5; possibly TRBD1 for D (6 bases). This CDR3 has 17 amino acids. V was pared by 4 bases and J by 5 bases, with 21 bases between. Looked up from germline, CDR1 is MDHEN and CDR2 is SYDVKM. The CDR3 spells CASSSLFWSGEDQPQHF. CDR3 nucleotide sequence: TGTGCCAGCAGTTCGCTTTTTTGGTCAGGGGAGGATCAGCCCCAGCATTTT.

By sample share, this clone is medium-sized. The rearrangement links TRBV5-1 to TRBJ1-2; D is uncertain. V was shortened by 4 bases and J by 2 bases, with 9 bases between the two germline ends. CDR3 size: 13 residues. Germline V lookup: CDR1 SGHRS, CDR2 YFSETQ. The CDR3 is CASSTDGNYGYTF. The CDR3, as DNA: TGCGCCAGCAGCACGGACGGGAACTATGGCTACACCTTC.

This rearrangement joins TRBV7-2 to TRBJ2-3, with 13 bases identical to TRBD2. J gave up 6 bases and V 4 bases, and 1 base lay outside the gene matches. Germline-derived CDR1 and CDR2 are SGHTA and FQGNSA. The CDR3 runs 14 residues. The CDR3 is CASSSTSGRDTQYF. Written as DNA, the CDR3 is TGTGCCAGCAGCTCGACTAGCGGGAGGGATACGCAGTATTTT.

This chain joins TRBV7-9 and TRBJ1-4; D unclear. Germline CDR1 SEHNR, CDR2 FQNEAQ (reference sequence). Trimming left V 4 bases short and J 4 bases short, with 10 bases between. This CDR3 region has 14 residues. The CDR3 nucleotides read TGTGCCAGCAGCTACCAAGGAAATAATGAAAAACTGTTTTTT. This sequence encodes CASSYQGNNEKLFF.